The rows below give T cell receptor beta chains drawn from one sample of a study of T cell repertoires in cytomegalovirus infection. Antigen specificity for these receptors is unknown. TCRdb processed the reads anew with MiXCR; each CDR3 protein has one entry. The repertoire holds about 830,000 distinct CDR3 sequences, 32% seen once, with around 11% in the top ten. The specimen was cultured CD8+ T cells from PBMCs, collected from culture after CMV antigen stimulation. These receptors all stem from a human donor in good health (CMV status not recorded). Some clones in this sample may be carry-over from other donors' samples. The CDR3 runs from the conserved cysteine through the conserved F or W. The D gene is left open where the match is weak. Expanded clones are given a class, and other clones once, few, many or no size at all.

17	.	TRBV7-2	many	TRBJ2-1	CASSLTGFGLGGNEQFF	TGTGCCAGCAGCTTAACTGGGTTCGGGCTGGGGGGCAATGAGCAGTTCTTC
17	.	TRBV7-6	few	TRBJ1-6	CASSLGVSGTRGSPLHF	TGTGCCAGCAGCTTAGGGGTTAGTGGGACGCGGGGTTCACCCCTCCACTTT
14	.	TRBV7-9	.	TRBJ2-5	CASSSARDQETQYF	TGTGCCAGCAGCTCTGCCAGGGATCAAGAGACCCAGTACTTC
13	.	TRBV10-3	.	TRBJ1-5	CAISEKSRQPQHF	TGTGCCATCAGTGAGAAATCTCGGCAGCCCCAGCATTTT
13	.	TRBV4-1	.	TRBJ1-1	CASSPPSEGHAFF	TGCGCCAGCAGCCCACCCTCGGAAGGACACGCTTTCTTT
13	.	TRBV7-6	.	TRBJ1-3	CASSLAKGNTIYF	TGTGCTAGCAGCTTAGCGAAGGGAAACACCATATATTTT
13	.	TRBV7-6	.	TRBJ1-2	CASSFPFGYGYTF	TGTGCCAGTTCTTTTCCTTTTGGCTATGGCTACACCTTC
14	.	TRBV4-1	.	TRBJ2-7	CASSQDRSIYEQYF	TGCGCCAGCAGCCAAGATAGGAGCATCTACGAGCAGTACTTC
15	.	TRBV12-3/TRBV12-4	many	TRBJ1-2	CASSFGRSQSDGYTF	TGTGCCAGCAGTTTTGGGCGTTCCCAATCGGATGGCTACACCTTC
12	.	TRBV5-6	.	TRBJ1-2	CASSSRSRGYTF	TGTGCCAGCAGCTCCCGGTCCAGGGGCTACACCTTC
14	.	TRBV5-6	.	TRBJ1-3	CASRSVTAGNTIYF	TGTGCCAGCAGGTCCGTTACAGCTGGAAACACCATATATTTT
16	.	TRBV28	.	TRBJ1-5	CASVGGWREEDQPQHF	TGTGCATCGGTCGGAGGGTGGAGGGAGGAGGATCAGCCCCAGCATTTT
16	.	TRBV12-5	.	TRBJ1-4	CASGFLLPGREEKLFF	TGTGCTAGTGGTTTCCTGCTACCTGGTAGGGAGGAAAAACTGTTTTTT
15	TRBD1	TRBV6-1	few	TRBJ2-3	CASSLQGEKGDTQYF	TGTGCCAGCAGCCTACAGGGGGAGAAGGGGGATACGCAGTATTTT
13	.	TRBV6-4	.	TRBJ2-2	CAPGGANTGELFF	TGTGCCCCTGGAGGCGCGAACACCGGGGAGCTGTTTTTT
16	TRBD1	TRBV24-1	.	TRBJ2-7	CATVGPRDRPSWEQYF	TGTGCCACCGTCGGGCCCCGGGACAGGCCCTCTTGGGAGCAGTACTTC
11	.	TRBV6-2/TRBV6-3	few	TRBJ2-1	CASKKGTQGFF	TGTGCCAGCAAAAAAGGGACCCAAGGGTTCTTC
15	.	TRBV7-6	.	TRBJ1-1	CASSLVEDTYHEAFF	TGTGCCAGCAGCTTAGTAGAAGACACCTACCATGAAGCTTTCTTT
15	.	TRBV12-3/TRBV12-4	few	TRBJ2-5	CASSFIGQLQETQYF	TGTGCCAGCAGTTTTATAGGTCAACTCCAAGAGACCCAGTACTTC
14	.	TRBV4-1	few	TRBJ1-2	CASSPSRGAGGYTF	TGCGCCAGCAGCCCTAGCAGAGGGGCGGGTGGCTACACCTTC
11	TRBD1	TRBV23-1	.	TRBJ2-7	CATDRGYEQYF	TGCGCCACAGACAGGGGCTACGAGCAGTACTTC
15	TRBD2	TRBV7-9	few	TRBJ2-3	CASSLPGLAGADQYF	TGTGCCAGCAGCTTGCCGGGACTAGCGGGGGCGGATCAGTATTTT
14	.	TRBV6-1	.	TRBJ2-3	CASTHGPNADTQYF	TGTGCCAGCACGCACGGACCGAACGCAGATACGCAGTATTTT
13	.	TRBV7-9	few	TRBJ2-5	CASSPPGSGTQYF	TGTGCCAGCAGCCCCCCTGGGTCGGGGACCCAGTACTTC
15	.	TRBV10-3	.	TRBJ1-2	CAISALDNPNYGYTF	TGTGCCATCAGTGCGTTAGACAATCCCAACTATGGCTACACCTTC
13	TRBD1	TRBV4-3	.	TRBJ2-3	CASGTGPTDTQYF	TGCGCCAGCGGGACAGGGCCCACAGATACGCAGTATTTT
15	.	TRBV9	few	TRBJ1-5	CASSVGSGAGQPQHF	TGTGCCAGCAGCGTCGGGTCTGGGGCTGGGCAGCCCCAGCATTTT
15	TRBD2	TRBV6-5	.	TRBJ2-1	CASGTSGGLYNEQFF	TGTGCCAGTGGGACTAGCGGGGGGTTATACAATGAGCAGTTCTTC
15	.	TRBV11-2	.	TRBJ1-1	CASGRWGAMNTEAFF	TGTGCCAGCGGCCGGTGGGGGGCCATGAACACTGAAGCTTTCTTT
15	.	TRBV7-6	many	TRBJ1-1	CASSLAPGGRAEAFF	TGTGCCAGCAGCTTAGCCCCTGGGGGTCGCGCTGAAGCTTTCTTT
13	TRBD2	TRBV7-9	.	TRBJ2-5	CASGNGGEETQYF	TGTGCCAGCGGCAACGGGGGGGAAGAGACCCAGTACTTC
15	.	TRBV20-1	.	TRBJ2-3	CSARDSTSYGDTQYF	TGCAGTGCTAGAGATTCCACCTCTTACGGAGATACGCAGTATTTT
17	TRBD2	TRBV7-6	few	TRBJ2-1	CASSSGLAGGRYNEQFF	TGTGCCAGCAGCTCGGGACTAGCGGGGGGCCGATACAATGAGCAGTTCTTC
16	.	TRBV3-1	.	TRBJ1-4	CASSPSSGGYNEKLFF	TGTGCCAGCAGCCCTAGTAGCGGCGGGTATAATGAAAAACTGTTTTTT
14	.	TRBV9	once	TRBJ2-1	CASSERGERDEQFF	TGTGCCAGCAGCGAGAGAGGGGAACGGGATGAGCAGTTCTTC
15	.	TRBV6-4	.	TRBJ2-1	CASSEVTSSYNEQFF	TGTGCCAGCTCTGAGGTTACCAGCTCCTACAATGAGCAGTTCTTC
12	.	TRBV6-5	few	TRBJ1-1	CASRSTGTEAFF	TGTGCCAGCAGATCGACGGGCACTGAAGCTTTCTTT
15	.	TRBV4-3	.	TRBJ1-6	CASSQDGESRSPLHF	TGCGCCAGCAGCCAAGATGGGGAATCGAGATCACCCCTCCACTTT
12	.	TRBV2	.	TRBJ1-3	CASRGDENTIYF	TGTGCCAGCCGGGGTGATGAAAACACCATATATTTT
16	TRBD2	TRBV4-1	.	TRBJ2-3	CASSQLAGASTDTQYF	TGCGCCAGCAGCCAACTAGCGGGGGCAAGCACAGATACGCAGTATTTT
13	.	TRBV10-3	.	TRBJ2-7	CAIDAGSGYEQYF	TGTGCCATCGATGCGGGGTCCGGCTACGAGCAGTACTTC
17	TRBD1	TRBV18	few	TRBJ1-2	CASSPTTVDRGHYGYTF	TGTGCCAGCTCACCGACCACAGTGGACAGGGGTCACTATGGCTACACCTTC
13	TRBD1	TRBV11-3	many	TRBJ1-1	CASSFTGGTEAFF	TGTGCCAGCAGCTTTACAGGGGGCACTGAAGCTTTCTTT
16	TRBD1	TRBV7-6	.	TRBJ2-3	CASRTPGQGLTDTQYF	TGTGCCAGCAGGACACCGGGACAGGGGCTCACAGATACGCAGTATTTT
14	.	TRBV25-1	few	TRBJ1-2	CASRARDWKYGYTF	TGTGCCAGCAGGGCTCGGGACTGGAAGTATGGCTACACCTTC
15	.	TRBV27	.	TRBJ2-3	CASSFSPFRADTQYF	TGTGCCAGCAGTTTTTCCCCGTTTCGGGCCGATACGCAGTATTTT
15	TRBD1	TRBV12-5	.	TRBJ1-4	CASGFWTGEGEKLFF	TGTGCTAGTGGTTTTTGGACAGGGGAGGGTGAAAAACTGTTTTTT
15	.	TRBV4-3	.	TRBJ1-3	CASSQNAGSGNTIYF	TGCGCCAGCAGCCAAAACGCGGGAAGTGGAAACACCATATATTTT
14	TRBD1	TRBV7-2	.	TRBJ2-3	CASSLHTGVDTQYF	TGTGCCAGCAGCTTACACACAGGGGTGGATACGCAGTATTTT
16	TRBD2	TRBV28	few	TRBJ2-1	CASSLLPGGPHNEQFF	TGTGCCAGCAGTTTACTACCGGGGGGGCCTCATAATGAGCAGTTCTTC
13	.	TRBV19	few	TRBJ1-1	CASSIVGPTEAFF	TGTGCCAGTAGTATAGTGGGGCCCACTGAAGCTTTCTTT
15	TRBD2	TRBV9	.	TRBJ2-1	CASSPGPGGYNEQFF	TGTGCCAGCAGCCCGGGTCCGGGGGGCTACAATGAGCAGTTCTTC
15	TRBD2	TRBV7-6	once	TRBJ2-3	CASSLAGIPTDTQYF	TGTGCTAGCAGCTTAGCGGGGATACCCACAGATACGCAGTATTTT
12	.	TRBV7-9	few	TRBJ1-1	CASSGQHTEAFF	TGTGCCAGCAGCGGACAACACACTGAAGCTTTCTTT
16	TRBD2	TRBV7-8	many	TRBJ2-5	CASSLARLSGEETQYF	TGTGCCAGCAGCTTAGCGCGTTTAAGCGGGGAAGAGACCCAGTACTTC
16	.	TRBV28	.	TRBJ2-1	CASSLSDSSSYNEQFF	TGTGCCAGCAGTTTATCCGACAGCAGCTCCTACAATGAGCAGTTCTTC